This T cell receptor (beta chain) was recorded in a study of T cell repertoires in cytomegalovirus infection. Study summary: It can be stated that public TCR beta signatures indicated CMV infection as well as a matching HLA type. Whole-study results and caveats: Identification of carriers of CMV plus the relevant HLA was achieved through cumulative public TCR beta family frequency. HLA-C-restricted TCR beta clonotypes specific for CMV led the ex vivo response.

One entry per CDR3 protein results from TCRdb running MiXCR on the reads. Found here are under 800,000 distinct CDR3 sequences, about 24% of them singletons; the top ten hold 6.5% to 10%. A word on this clonotype: Its target is unknown.

Germline loops: CDR1 ENHRY, CDR2 SYGVKD. The CDR3 sequence is 15 residues long. The junction had 6 bases not matched to a gene; V was cut back by 8 bases and J by 0 bases. Sequencing input: CD8+ T cells from PBMCs. The rearrangement joins TRBV10-3 to TRBJ2-1; 8 nucleotides line up with TRBD2. This receptor was taken from a human donor in good health (CMV status not recorded). Some clones in this sample may be carry-over from other donors' samples. The CDR3, as DNA: TGTGCCATCGGACTAGCTCCCCTCTCCTACAATGAGCAGTTCTTC. Translation: CAIGLAPLSYNEQFF.